This T cell receptor (beta chain) appears in the sequencing data of a study of T cell repertoires in cytomegalovirus infection (dated by TCRdb to between 2018 and 2021). At the level of the whole study: Donor HLA type was relevant to the analysis, as public TCR beta signatures indicated carriage of CMV infection together with the matching HLA type.

TCRdb shows the sequencer as Illumina HiSeq 1500. The public sequencing data were trimmed at Q25 with fastp and processed into clonotypes with MiXCR by TCRdb, which kept only in-frame beta chains. Rows are combined by CDR3 protein, so each entry shows the most common genes and DNA. A total of roughly 190,000 distinct CDR3 sequences appear in this sample, approximately 9.7% of them only once. Roughly 4.8% of the sample is taken by the ten largest. Here is what the overall study found, with its caveats: Cumulative frequency of public TCR beta family members discriminated carriers of CMV infection plus the relevant HLA type in this cohort and an independent 352-donor cohort. The ex vivo response was dominated by HLA-C-restricted CMV-specific TCR beta clonotypes, and the single most frequent clonotype in two of eight donors was supplied by these HLA-C-restricted clonotypes.

This clonotype was seen many times. Its antigen is not yet known. Within one base of it there is no much larger clone, and no base qualities were kept. The sequence came from a human donor in good health (CMV status not recorded). Some clones in this sample may be carry-over from other donors' samples. Source material: PBMCs.

The DNA sequence is TGCAGTGCTAGAGAGGGACGTCGTGAAAAACTGTTTTTT. Protein translation: CSAREGRREKLFF. The chain joins TRBV20-1 to TRBJ1-4; TRBD1 is a possible D gene, resting on 5 matching bases. Looking up the germline V gene (reference sequence) yields CDR1 DFQATT and CDR2 SNEGSKA. There are 13 amino acids in the CDR3, from cysteine to phenylalanine inclusive. Of the read, only the CDR3 DNA is kept; its 39 bases are in frame from base 1. Trimming removed 0 bases from V and 7 bases from J, leaving 9 bases between the germline ends.